What follows is one T cell receptor (beta chain) and its context. Its cognate antigen is unknown. Germline V gives CDR1 SGHRS, CDR2 YFSETQ. The V gene end was trimmed by 4 bases and the J gene end by 2 bases; junction bases not matched to a gene: 3. The CDR3 contains 15 residues. The sample belongs to a study of cytomegalovirus exposure and HLA in healthy donors. Study findings and constraints: Prior analysis indicated that the majority of TCR beta V segments exhibited productivity approximately 87% or approximately 30% of the time. Looking again later, the authors saw that most CMV-associated TCR beta chains seemed HLA-restricted. Whilst most TCR sequences proved rare, a subset of public TCRs occurred across many donors. Some TCR beta chains (about 180 of them) were listed as cytomegalovirus-associated.

PCR used 60 Vbeta primers and 13 Jbeta primers. Clones were sequenced by immunoSEQ multiplex PCR, and TCRdb holds only the in-frame ones, with some missing. Of some 200,000 clones listed, approximately 80% are singletons. The sample consisted of PBMCs. This rearrangement joins TRBV5-1 to TRBJ2-2; 9 bases line up with TRBD2. The receptor comes from a woman aged 50 to 60 in good health and CMV-seronegative. CDR3 protein: CASSRLAENTGELFF. The CDR3 DNA reads TGCGCCAGCAGCAGACTAGCGGAAAACACCGGGGAGCTGTTTTTT. The variable domain in full, with the rest retrieved from reference TRBV5-1 and TRBJ2-2, is KAGVTQTPRYLIKTRGQQVTLSCSPISGHRSVSWYQQTPGQGLQFLFEYFSETQRNKGNFPGRFSGRQFSNSRSEMNVSTLELGDSALYLCASSRLAENTGELFFGEGSRLTVL.